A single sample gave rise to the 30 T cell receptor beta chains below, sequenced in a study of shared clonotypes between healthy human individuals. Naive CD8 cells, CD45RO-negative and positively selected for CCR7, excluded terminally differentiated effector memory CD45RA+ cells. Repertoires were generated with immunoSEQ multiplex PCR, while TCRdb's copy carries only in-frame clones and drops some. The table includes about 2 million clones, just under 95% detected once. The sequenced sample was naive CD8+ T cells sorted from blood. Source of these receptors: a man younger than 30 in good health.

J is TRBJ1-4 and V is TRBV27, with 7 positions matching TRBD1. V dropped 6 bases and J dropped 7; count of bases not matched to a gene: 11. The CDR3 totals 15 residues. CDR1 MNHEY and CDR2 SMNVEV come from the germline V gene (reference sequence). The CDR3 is CASRRTGLGGEKLFF. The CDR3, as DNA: TGTGCCAGCAGAAGGACAGGCCTGGGTGGTGAAAAACTGTTTTTT.

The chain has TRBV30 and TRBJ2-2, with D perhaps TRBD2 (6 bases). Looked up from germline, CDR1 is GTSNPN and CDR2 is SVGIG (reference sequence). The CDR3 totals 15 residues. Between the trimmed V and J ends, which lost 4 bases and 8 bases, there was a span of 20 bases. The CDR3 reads CAWTSMGLLGGELFF. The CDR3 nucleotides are TGTGCCTGGACCTCAATGGGACTGCTTGGTGGGGAGCTGTTTTTT.

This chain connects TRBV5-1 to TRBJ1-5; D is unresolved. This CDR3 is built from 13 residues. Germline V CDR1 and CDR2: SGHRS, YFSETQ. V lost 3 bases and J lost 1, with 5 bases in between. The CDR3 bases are TGCGCCAGCAGCTCGGACAGCAATCAGCCCCAGCATTTT. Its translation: CASSSDSNQPQHF.

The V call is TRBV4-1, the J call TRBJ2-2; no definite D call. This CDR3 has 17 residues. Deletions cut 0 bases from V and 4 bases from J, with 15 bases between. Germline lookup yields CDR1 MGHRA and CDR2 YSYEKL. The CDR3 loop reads CASSQDRTTPITGELFF. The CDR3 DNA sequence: TGCGCCAGCAGCCAAGATCGTACGACCCCGATCACCGGGGAGCTGTTTTTT.

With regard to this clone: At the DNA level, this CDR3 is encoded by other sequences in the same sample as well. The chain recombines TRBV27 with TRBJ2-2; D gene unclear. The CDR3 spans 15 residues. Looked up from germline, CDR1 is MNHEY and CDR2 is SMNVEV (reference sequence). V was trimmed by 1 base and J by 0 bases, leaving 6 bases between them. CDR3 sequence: CASSLLAANTGELFF. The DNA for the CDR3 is TGTGCCAGCAGTTTATTAGCAGCGAACACCGGGGAGCTGTTTTTT.

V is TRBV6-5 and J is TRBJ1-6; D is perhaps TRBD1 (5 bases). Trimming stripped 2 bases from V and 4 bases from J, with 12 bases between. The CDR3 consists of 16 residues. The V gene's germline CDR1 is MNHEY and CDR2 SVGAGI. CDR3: CASSYGGEIYNSPLHF. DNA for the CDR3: TGTGCCAGCAGTTACGGGGGGGAGATTTATAATTCACCCCTCCACTTT.

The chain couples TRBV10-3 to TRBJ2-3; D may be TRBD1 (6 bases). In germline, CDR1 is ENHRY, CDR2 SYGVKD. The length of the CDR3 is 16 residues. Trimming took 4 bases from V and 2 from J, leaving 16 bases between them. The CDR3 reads CAISAPVTGDTDTQYF. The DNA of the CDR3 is TGTGCCATCAGTGCGCCGGTGACAGGAGACACAGATACGCAGTATTTT.

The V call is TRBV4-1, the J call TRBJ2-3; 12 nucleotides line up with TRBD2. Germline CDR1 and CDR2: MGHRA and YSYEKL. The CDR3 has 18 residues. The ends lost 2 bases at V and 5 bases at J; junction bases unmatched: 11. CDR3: CASSQRELAGGSLDTQYF. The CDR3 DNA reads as TGCGCCAGCAGCCAAAGGGAGCTAGCGGGGGGGTCCCTAGATACGCAGTATTTT.

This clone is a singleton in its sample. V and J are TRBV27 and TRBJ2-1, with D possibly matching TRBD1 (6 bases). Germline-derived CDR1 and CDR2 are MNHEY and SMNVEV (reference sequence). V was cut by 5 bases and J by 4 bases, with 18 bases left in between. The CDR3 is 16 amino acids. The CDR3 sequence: CASSASRGDKYNEQFF. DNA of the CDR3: TGTGCCAGCAGTGCCTCCAGGGGCGACAAGTACAATGAGCAGTTCTTC.

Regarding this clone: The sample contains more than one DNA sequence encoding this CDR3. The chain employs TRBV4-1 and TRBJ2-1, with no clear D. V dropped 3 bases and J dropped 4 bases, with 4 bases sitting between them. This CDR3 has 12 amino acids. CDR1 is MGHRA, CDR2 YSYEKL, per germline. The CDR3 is CASSQDYNEQFF. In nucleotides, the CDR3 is TGCGCCAGCAGCCAGGATTACAATGAGCAGTTCTTC.

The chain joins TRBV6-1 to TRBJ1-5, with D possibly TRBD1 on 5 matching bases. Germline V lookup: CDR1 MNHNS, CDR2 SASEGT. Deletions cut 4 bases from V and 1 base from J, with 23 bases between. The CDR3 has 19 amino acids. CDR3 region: CASSADPLGVLGSNQPQHF. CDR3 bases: TGTGCCAGCAGTGCCGACCCCTTAGGGGTACTGGGAAGCAATCAGCCCCAGCATTTT.

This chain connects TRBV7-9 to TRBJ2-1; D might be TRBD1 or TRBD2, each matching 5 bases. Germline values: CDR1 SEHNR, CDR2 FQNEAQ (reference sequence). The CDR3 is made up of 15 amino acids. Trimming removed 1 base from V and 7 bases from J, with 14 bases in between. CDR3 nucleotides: TGTGCCAGCAGCTTAGAGAGGGGCCCGCGGAATGAGCAGTTCTTC. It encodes CASSLERGPRNEQFF.

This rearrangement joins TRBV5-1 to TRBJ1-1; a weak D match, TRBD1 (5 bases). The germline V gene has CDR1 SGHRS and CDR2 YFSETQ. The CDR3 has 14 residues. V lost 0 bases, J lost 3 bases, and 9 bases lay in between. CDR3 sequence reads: CASSLDRTHTEAFF. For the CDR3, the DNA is TGCGCCAGCAGCTTGGACAGGACCCACACTGAAGCTTTCTTT.

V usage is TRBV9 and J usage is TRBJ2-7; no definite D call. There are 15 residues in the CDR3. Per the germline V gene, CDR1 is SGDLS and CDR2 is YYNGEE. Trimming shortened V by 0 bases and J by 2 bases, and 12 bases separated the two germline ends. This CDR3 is CASSVAAGDTYEQYF. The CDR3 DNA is TGTGCCAGCAGCGTAGCGGCAGGCGACACCTACGAGCAGTACTTC.

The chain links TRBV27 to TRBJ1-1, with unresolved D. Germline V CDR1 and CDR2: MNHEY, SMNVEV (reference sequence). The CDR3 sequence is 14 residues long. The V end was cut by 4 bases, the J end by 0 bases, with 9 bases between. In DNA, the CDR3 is TGTGCCAGCAGTTCAATATCCATGAACACTGAAGCTTTCTTT. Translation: CASSSISMNTEAFF.

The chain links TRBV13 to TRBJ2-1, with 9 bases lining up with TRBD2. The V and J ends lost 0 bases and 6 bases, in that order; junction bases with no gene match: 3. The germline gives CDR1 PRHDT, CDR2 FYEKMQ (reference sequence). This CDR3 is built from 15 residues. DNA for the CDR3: TGTGCCAGCAGCTTAGGGACTAGCGGACGCAATGAGCAGTTCTTC. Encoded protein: CASSLGTSGRNEQFF. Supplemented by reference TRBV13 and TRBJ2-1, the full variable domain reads AAGVIQSPRHLIKEKRETATLKCYPIPRHDTVYWYQQGPGQDPQFLISFYEKMQSDKGSIPDRFSAQQFSDYHSELNMSSLELGDSALYFCASSLGTSGRNEQFFGPGTRLTVL.

CDR3 DNA: TGTGCCAGTAGTATCCTAGCGGGGGCCTTAGATACGCAGTATTTT. Protein product: CASSILAGALDTQYF. The chain uses TRBV19 and TRBJ2-3; 10 bases line up with TRBD2. Per germline, CDR1 LNHDA and CDR2 SQIVND (reference sequence). The CDR3 is made up of 15 amino acids. J gave up 5 bases and V 3 bases, and 5 bases lay outside the gene matches.

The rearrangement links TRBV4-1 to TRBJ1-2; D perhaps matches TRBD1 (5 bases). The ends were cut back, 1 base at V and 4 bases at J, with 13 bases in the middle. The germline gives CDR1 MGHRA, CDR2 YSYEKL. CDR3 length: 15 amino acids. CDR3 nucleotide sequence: TGCGCCAGCAGCCAAGGCCTGACAGTGAGCTATGGCTACACCTTC. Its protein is CASSQGLTVSYGYTF.

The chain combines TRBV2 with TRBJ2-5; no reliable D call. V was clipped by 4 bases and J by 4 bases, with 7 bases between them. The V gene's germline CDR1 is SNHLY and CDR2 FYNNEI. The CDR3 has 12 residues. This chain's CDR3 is CASSAWGETQYF. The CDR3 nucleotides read TGTGCCAGCAGTGCTTGGGGAGAGACCCAGTACTTC.

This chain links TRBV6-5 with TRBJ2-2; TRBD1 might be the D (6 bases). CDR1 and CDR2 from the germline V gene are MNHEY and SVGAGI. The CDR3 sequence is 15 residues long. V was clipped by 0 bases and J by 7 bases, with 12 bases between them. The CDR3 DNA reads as TGTGCCAGCAGTTACTCCCCACAGGGCGGCGGGGAGCTGTTTTTT. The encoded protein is CASSYSPQGGGELFF.

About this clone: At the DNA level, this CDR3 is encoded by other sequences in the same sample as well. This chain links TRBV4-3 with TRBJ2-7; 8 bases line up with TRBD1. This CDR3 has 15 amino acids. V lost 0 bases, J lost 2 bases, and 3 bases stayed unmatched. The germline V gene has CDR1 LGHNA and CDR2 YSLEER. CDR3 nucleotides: TGCGCCAGCAGCCAAGATGGGACAGGCGCCTACGAGCAGTACTTC. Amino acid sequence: CASSQDGTGAYEQYF.

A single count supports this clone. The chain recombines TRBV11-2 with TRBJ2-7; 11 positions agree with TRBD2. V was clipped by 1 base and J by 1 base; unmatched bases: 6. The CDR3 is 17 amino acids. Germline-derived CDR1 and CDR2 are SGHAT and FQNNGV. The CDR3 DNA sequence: TGTGCCAGCAGCTTAGTATCAGGGACTAGCGGATCCTACGAGCAGTACTTC. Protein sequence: CASSLVSGTSGSYEQYF.

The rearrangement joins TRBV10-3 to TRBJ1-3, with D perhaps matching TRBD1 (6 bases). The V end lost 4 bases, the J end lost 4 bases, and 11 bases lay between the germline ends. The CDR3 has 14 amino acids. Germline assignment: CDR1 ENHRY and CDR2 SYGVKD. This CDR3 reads CAISVGGLGNTIYF. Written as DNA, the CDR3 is TGTGCCATCAGTGTCGGGGGCTTGGGAAACACCATATATTTT.

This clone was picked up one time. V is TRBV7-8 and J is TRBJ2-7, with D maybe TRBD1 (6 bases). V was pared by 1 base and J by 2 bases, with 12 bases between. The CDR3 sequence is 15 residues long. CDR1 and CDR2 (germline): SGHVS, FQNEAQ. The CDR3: CASSLVGEGAYEQYF. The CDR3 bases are TGTGCCAGCAGCTTAGTCGGAGAGGGGGCCTACGAGCAGTACTTC.

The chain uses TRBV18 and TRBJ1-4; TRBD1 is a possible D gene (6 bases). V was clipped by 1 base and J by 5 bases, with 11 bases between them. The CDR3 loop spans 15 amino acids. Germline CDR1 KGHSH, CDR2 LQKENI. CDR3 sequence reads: CASSPRDIFNEKLFF. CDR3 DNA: TGTGCCAGCTCACCACGGGACATCTTCAATGAAAAACTGTTTTTT.

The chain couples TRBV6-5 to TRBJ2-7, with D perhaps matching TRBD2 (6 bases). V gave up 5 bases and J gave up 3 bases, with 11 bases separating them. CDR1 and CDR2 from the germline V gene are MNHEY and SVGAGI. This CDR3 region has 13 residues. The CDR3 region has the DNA TGTGCCAGCAGTCGGGACTCCTACTACGAGCAGTACTTC. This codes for CASSRDSYYEQYF.

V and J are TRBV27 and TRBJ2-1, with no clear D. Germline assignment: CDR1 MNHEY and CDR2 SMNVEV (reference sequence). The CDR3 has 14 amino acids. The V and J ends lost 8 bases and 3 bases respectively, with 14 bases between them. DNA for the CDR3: TGTGCCAGCTGCCCCCTAGGAGTCTACAATGAGCAGTTCTTC. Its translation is CASCPLGVYNEQFF.

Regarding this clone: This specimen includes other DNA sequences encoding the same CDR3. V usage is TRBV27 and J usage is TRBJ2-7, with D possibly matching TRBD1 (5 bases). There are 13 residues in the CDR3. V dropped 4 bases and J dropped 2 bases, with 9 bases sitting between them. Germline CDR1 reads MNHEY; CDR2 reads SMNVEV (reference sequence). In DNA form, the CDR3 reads TGTGCCAGCAGTTCAGGGATTACCTACGAGCAGTACTTC. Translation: CASSSGITYEQYF.

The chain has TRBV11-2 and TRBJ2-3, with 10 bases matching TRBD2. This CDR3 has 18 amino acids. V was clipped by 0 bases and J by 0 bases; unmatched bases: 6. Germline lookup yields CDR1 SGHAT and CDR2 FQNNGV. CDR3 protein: CASSLESALAGSTDTQYF. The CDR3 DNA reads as TGTGCCAGCAGCTTAGAAAGCGCACTAGCGGGAAGCACAGATACGCAGTATTTT.

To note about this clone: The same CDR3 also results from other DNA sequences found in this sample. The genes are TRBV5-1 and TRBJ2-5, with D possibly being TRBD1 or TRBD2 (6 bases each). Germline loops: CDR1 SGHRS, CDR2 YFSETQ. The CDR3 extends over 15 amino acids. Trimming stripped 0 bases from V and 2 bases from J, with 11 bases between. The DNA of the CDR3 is TGCGCCAGCAGCTTGGAAGGGGGGCATCAAGAGACCCAGTACTTC. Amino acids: CASSLEGGHQETQYF.